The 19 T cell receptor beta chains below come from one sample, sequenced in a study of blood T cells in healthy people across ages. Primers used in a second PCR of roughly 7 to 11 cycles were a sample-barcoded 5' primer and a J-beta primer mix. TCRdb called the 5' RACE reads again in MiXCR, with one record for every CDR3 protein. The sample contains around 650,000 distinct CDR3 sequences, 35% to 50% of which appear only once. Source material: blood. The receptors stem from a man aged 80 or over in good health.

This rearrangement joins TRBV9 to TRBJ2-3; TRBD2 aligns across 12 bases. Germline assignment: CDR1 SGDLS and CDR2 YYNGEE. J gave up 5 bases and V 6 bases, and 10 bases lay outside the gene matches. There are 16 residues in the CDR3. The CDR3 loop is CASTGLLAGGKDTQYF. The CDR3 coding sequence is TGTGCCAGCACCGGGCTTCTAGCGGGAGGGAAAGATACGCAGTATTTT.

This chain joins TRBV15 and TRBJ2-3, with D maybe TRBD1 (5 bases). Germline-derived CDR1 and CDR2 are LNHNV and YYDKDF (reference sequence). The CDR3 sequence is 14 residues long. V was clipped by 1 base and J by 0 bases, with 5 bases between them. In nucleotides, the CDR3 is TGTGCCACCAGCAGAGGACAGAGCACAGATACGCAGTATTTT. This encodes CATSRGQSTDTQYF.

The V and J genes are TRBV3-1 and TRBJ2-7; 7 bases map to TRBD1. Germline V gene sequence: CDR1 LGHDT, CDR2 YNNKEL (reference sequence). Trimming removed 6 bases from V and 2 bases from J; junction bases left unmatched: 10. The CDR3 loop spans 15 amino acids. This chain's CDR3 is CASSHAGTVAYEQYF. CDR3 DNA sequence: TGTGCCAGCAGTCACGCCGGGACAGTGGCCTACGAGCAGTACTTC.

This CDR3 is CATSRAPAGQNEKLFF. The CDR3 coding sequence is TGTGCCACCAGCAGAGCCCCGGCAGGCCAGAATGAAAAACTGTTTTTT. This chain connects TRBV15 to TRBJ1-4; D unresolved. Per the germline V gene, CDR1 is LNHNV and CDR2 is YYDKDF (reference sequence). This CDR3 comprises 16 residues. V lost 1 base to trimming and J lost 5 bases, with 14 bases between them.

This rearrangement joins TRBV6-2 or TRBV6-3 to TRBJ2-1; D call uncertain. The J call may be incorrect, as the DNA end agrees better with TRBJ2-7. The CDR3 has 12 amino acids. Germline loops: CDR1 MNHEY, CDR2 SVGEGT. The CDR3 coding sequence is TGTGCCAGCAACTTGGGTTACAATGAGCAGTACTTC. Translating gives CASNLGYNEQYF.

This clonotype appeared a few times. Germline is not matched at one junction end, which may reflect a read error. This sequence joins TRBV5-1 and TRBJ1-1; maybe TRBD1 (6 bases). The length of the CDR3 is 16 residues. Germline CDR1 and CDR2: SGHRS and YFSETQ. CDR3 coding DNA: TGTGCCAGCAGCTTGGGGGGCCGAGGGTTCGAAACTGAAGCTTTCTTT. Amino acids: CASSLGGRGFETEAFF.

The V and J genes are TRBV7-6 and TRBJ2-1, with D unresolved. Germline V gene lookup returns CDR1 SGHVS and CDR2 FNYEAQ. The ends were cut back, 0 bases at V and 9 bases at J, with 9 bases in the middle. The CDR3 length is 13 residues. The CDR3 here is CASSLASSSEQFF. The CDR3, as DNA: TGTGCCAGCAGCTTAGCGTCGAGCAGTGAGCAGTTCTTC.

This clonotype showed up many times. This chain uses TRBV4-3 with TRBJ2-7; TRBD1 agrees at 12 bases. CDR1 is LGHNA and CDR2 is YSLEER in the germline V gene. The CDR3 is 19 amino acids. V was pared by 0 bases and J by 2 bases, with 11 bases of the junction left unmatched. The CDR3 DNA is TGCGCCAGCAGCCAAGACCTATCCGGGACAGGGGGCACAGCCTACGAGCAGTACTTC. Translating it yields CASSQDLSGTGGTAYEQYF.

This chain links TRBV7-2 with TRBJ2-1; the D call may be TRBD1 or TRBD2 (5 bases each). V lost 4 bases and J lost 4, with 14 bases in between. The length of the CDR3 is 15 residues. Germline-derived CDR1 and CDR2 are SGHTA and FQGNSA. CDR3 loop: CASSSTGDGYNEQFF. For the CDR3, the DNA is TGTGCCAGCAGCTCAACCGGGGACGGTTACAATGAGCAGTTCTTC.

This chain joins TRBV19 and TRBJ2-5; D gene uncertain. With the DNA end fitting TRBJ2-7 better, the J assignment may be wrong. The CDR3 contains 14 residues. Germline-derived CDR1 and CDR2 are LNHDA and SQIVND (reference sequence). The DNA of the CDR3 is TGTGCCACCCCCAATAATTCGGGTACCTACGAGCAGTACTTC. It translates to CATPNNSGTYEQYF.

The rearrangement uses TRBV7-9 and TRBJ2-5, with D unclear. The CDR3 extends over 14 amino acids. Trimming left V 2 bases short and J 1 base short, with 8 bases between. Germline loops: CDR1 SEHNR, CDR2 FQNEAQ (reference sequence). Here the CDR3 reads CASSLLNFQETQYF. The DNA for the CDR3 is TGTGCCAGCAGCTTATTGAATTTCCAAGAGACCCAGTACTTC.

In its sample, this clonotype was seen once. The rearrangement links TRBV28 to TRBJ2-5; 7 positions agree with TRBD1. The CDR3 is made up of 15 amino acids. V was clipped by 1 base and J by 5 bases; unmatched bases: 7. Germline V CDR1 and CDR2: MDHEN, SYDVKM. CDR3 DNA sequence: TGTGCCAGCAGTTTATTACAGGGGTTAGGGGAGACCCAGTACTTC. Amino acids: CASSLLQGLGETQYF.

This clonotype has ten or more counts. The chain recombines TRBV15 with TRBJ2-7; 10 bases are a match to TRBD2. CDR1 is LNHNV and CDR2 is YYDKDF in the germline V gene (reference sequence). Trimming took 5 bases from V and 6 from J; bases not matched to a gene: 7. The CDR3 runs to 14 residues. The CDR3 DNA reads TGTGCCACCAGCTTGAGCGGGGGGGCCGGCGAGCAGTACTTC. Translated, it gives CATSLSGGAGEQYF.

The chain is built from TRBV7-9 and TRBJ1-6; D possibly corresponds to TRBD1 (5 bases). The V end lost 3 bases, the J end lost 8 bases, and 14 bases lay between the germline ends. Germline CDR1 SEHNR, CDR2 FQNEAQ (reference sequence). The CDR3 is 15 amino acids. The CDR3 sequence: CASSFSRGKDSPLHF. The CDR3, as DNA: TGTGCCAGCAGCTTTTCAAGGGGCAAGGATTCACCCCTCCACTTT.

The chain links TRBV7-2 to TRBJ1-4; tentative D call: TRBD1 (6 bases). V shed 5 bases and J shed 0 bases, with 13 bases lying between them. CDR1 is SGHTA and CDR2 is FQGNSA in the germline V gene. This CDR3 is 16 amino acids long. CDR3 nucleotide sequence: TGTGCCAGCAGCCGTACAGGGCCTACAACTAATGAAAAACTGTTTTTT. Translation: CASSRTGPTTNEKLFF. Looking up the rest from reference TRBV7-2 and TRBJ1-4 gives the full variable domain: GAGVSQSPSNKVTEKGKDVELRCDPISGHTALYWYRQSLGQGLEFLIYFQGNSAPDKSGLPSDRFSAERTGGSVSTLTIQRTQQEDSAVYLCASSRTGPTTNEKLFFGSGTQLSVL.

The CDR3 DNA is TGTGCCAGCAGCTTAGGAGGGACAGGAGAAGAGACCCAGTACTTC. Translation: CASSLGGTGEETQYF. This chain connects TRBV11-3 to TRBJ2-5; 8 bases match TRBD1. This CDR3 contains 15 residues. Germline CDR1 reads SGHNT; CDR2 reads YENEEA. The junction had 4 bases not matched to a gene; V was cut back by 1 base and J by 3 bases.

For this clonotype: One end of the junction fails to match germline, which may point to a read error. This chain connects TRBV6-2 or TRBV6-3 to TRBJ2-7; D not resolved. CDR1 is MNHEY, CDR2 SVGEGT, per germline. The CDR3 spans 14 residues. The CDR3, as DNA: TGTGTCAGCAGAGAGTCGGGTGGCTCCTACGAGCAGTACTTC. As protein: CVSRESGGSYEQYF.

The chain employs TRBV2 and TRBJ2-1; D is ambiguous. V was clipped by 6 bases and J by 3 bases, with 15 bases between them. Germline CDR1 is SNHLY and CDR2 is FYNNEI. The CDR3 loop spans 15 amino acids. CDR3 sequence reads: CASSSSDFFYNEQFF. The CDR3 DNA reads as TGTGCCAGCAGCAGCTCGGATTTCTTCTACAATGAGCAGTTCTTC.

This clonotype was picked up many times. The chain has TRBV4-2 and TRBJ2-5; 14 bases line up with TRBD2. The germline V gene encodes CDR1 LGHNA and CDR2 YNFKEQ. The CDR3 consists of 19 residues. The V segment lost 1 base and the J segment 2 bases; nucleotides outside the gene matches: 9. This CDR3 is CASSQGGTSGGLTQETQYF. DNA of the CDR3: TGTGCCAGCAGCCAAGGGGGGACTAGCGGGGGCCTTACTCAAGAGACCCAGTACTTC.